Sequencing of this T cell receptor (beta chain) was carried out in a study of CD8 T cells in Susac syndrome. Reverse transcription of roughly 0.5 to 1 ug RNA was carried out with random hexamers. Each CDR3 protein gets one entry after TCRdb re-called the immunoSEQ multiplex PCR reads with MiXCR. There are a few hundred thousand distinct CDR3 sequences in the sample; 75% to 90% occur only once, and under 0.15% lies in the top ten. The germline V gene encodes CDR1 MGHRA and CDR2 YSYEKL. The CDR3 loop spans 13 amino acids. V was trimmed by 1 base and J by 7 bases, leaving 10 bases between them. The receptor comes from a human donor with multiple sclerosis. The material sequenced was CD8+ T cells from PBMCs. The rearrangement uses TRBV4-1 and TRBJ1-1; D is unclear. For the CDR3, the DNA is TGCGCCAGCAGCCAAGTATCGCAGGATGAAGCTTTCTTT. This encodes CASSQVSQDEAFF.